A selection of T cell receptor beta chains follows, all from one sample in a study of T cell changes during pregnancy in multiple sclerosis. Profiling relied on immunoSEQ multiplex PCR, and the TCRdb table lists in-frame clones only, not all of them. The sample consists of 75,000 to 100,000 clones, roughly 94% of them appearing once. Material: peripheral blood, obtained after pregnancy. The receptor set was obtained from a female donor in good health, enrolled as a control in a pregnancy study. Each CDR3 is given with its conserved first and last residue. D genes are given only for firm matches. Clone size is not always given. Where it is, it says once, few, many or a class for expanded clones.

TRBD2,TRBV11-2,-,TRBJ2-7,CASRLAHGNEQYF,TGTGCCAGTAGACTAGCCCATGGCAACGAGCAGTACTTC
-,TRBV27,once,TRBJ2-5,CASSLYGGAETQYF,TGTGCCAGCAGTTTATACGGGGGAGCAGAGACCCAGTACTTC
TRBD2,TRBV10-3,-,TRBJ2-1,CAILAGGHNEQFF,TGTGCCATCCTAGCGGGGGGCCACAATGAGCAGTTCTTC
TRBD2,TRBV27,-,TRBJ2-3,CASSLLAGGYTDTQYF,TGTGCCAGCAGTCTACTAGCGGGAGGGTACACAGATACGCAGTATTTT
-,TRBV18,-,TRBJ2-5,CASSPRGRETQYF,TGTGCCAGCTCACCTCGAGGCCGAGAGACCCAGTACTTC
TRBD2,TRBV19,once,TRBJ2-7,CASSTLEGLAGDEQYF,TGTGCCAGTAGTACCCTGGAGGGACTAGCGGGGGACGAGCAGTACTTC
-,TRBV7-6,-,TRBJ2-2,CASSSTRQGYAAGELFF,TGTGCCAGCAGCTCAACGAGGCAGGGCTACGCTGCCGGGGAGCTGTTTTTT
-,TRBV28,-,TRBJ2-5,CASSSAGIGETQYF,TGTGCCAGCTCCTCGGCAGGAATCGGTGAGACCCAGTACTTC
TRBD2,TRBV9,once,TRBJ2-5,CASSPRGSLTQETQYF,TGTGCCAGCAGCCCCCGCGGGAGCTTAACACAAGAGACCCAGTACTTC
TRBD1,TRBV29-1,few,TRBJ2-2,CSTRTGQGGELFF,TGCAGCACCCGGACAGGGCAAGGCGGGGAGCTGTTTTTT
-,TRBV6-5,-,TRBJ1-1,CAVQGRDTEAFF,TGTGCCGTACAGGGTAGGGACACTGAAGCTTTCTTT
-,TRBV5-3,-,TRBJ2-4,CARSLAPFAAKNIQYF,TGTGCCAGAAGCTTGGCCCCCTTCGCGGCCAAAAACATTCAGTACTTC
TRBD2,TRBV28,-,TRBJ2-7,CASSSASGRLYEQYF,TGTGCCAGCAGTTCCGCTAGCGGGAGACTATACGAGCAGTACTTC
-,TRBV7-8,once,TRBJ2-7,CASSLGGAGAYEQYF,TGTGCCAGCAGCTTAGGGGGGGCGGGGGCCTACGAGCAGTACTTC
TRBD1,TRBV5-4,once,TRBJ1-1,CASSLPLGQGAEGSTEAFF,TGTGCCAGCAGCTTACCTCTGGGACAGGGGGCCGAAGGGAGCACTGAAGCTTTCTTT
TRBD1,TRBV18,once,TRBJ1-4,CASHLDRANEKLFF,TGTGCCAGCCACCTTGACAGGGCAAATGAAAAACTGTTTTTT